This T cell receptor beta chain was documented in a study of PD-1 blockade in classical Hodgkin lymphoma. Study-wide context: Patients got intravenous nivolumab 3 mg/kg every 2 weeks.

This CDR3 spans 13 amino acids. Germline V CDR1 and CDR2: LNHDA, SQIVND (reference sequence). The germline V and J ends were trimmed by 5 bases and 4 bases, with 9 bases remaining between them. Every one of the patients relapsed after autologous stem cell transplantation (brentuximab vedotin exposure was variable). Each best response was a complete response, a partial response or progressive disease. The protocol was immunoSEQ multiplex PCR, while the TCRdb copy is restricted to in-frame clones and leaves out a portion. The table records 90,000 to 100,000 clones, roughly four fifths of them present only once.

This receptor was obtained from a human donor with classical Hodgkin lymphoma. This material consisted of peripheral blood mononuclear cells (PBMCs), taken before the second cycle of nivolumab. The V call is TRBV19, the J call TRBJ1-5; D uncertain. The CDR3 region is CASSSDGNQPQHF. CDR3 nucleotides: TGTGCCAGTAGTTCGGACGGGAATCAGCCCCAGCATTTT.